A selection of T cell receptor beta chains follows, all from one sample in a study of cytomegalovirus exposure and HLA in healthy donors. Profiled with immunoSEQ multiplex PCR; TCRdb holds only in-frame clones, not every one. Found here are fewer than 200,000 clones, roughly 80% of them singletons; the top ten hold over 0.65%. Source material: PBMCs. These TCRs come from a woman between 18 and 29 years old in good health and CMV-seronegative. CDR3s include the opening cysteine and the closing phenylalanine or tryptophan. The D gene is left open where the match is weak. Rows may omit the clone size; those that give it use once, few, many or a size class.

clone_size d_call j_call v_call cdr3_nt cdr3_aa
NA TRBD2 TRBJ2-2 TRBV9 TGTGCCAGCAGCGCGACTAGCGGGCATTCCGGGGAGCTGTTTTTT CASSATSGHSGELFF
NA NA TRBJ2-5 TRBV5-6 TGTGCCAGCAGCTATTCCAGGCCAGGGACCCAGTACTTC CASSYSRPGTQYF
NA TRBD1 TRBJ2-5 TRBV5-1 TGCGCCAGCAGCTTTGGGACAGGGGGGATGCAAGAGACCCAGTACTTC CASSFGTGGMQETQYF
NA NA TRBJ1-1 TRBV28 TGTGCCAGCAGTTTAGCCGGGACAATAACTGAAGCTTTCTTT CASSLAGTITEAFF
NA NA TRBJ2-5 TRBV19 TGTGCCAGTAGTACTGCAGGGCGTCGGGAGACCCAGTACTTC CASSTAGRRETQYF
NA NA TRBJ2-5 TRBV5-1 TGCGCCAGCAGCGAAGGAGCACACCAAGAGACCCAGTACTTC CASSEGAHQETQYF
NA TRBD2 TRBJ2-7 TRBV7-3 TGTGCCAGCAGCCCCAGCGGGAGGGGGAACGAGCAGTACTTC CASSPSGRGNEQYF
NA NA TRBJ2-7 TRBV5-4 TGTGCCAGCAGCTGGGGGGGCCTGGGGGGGTCCTACGAGCAGTACTTC CASSWGGLGGSYEQYF
NA NA TRBJ2-1 TRBV4-2 TGTGCCAGCAGCCAAGATCGCGTGAATCCCTACAATGAGCAGTTCTTC CASSQDRVNPYNEQFF
NA TRBD1 TRBJ1-2 TRBV25-1 TGTGCCAGCAGTGTTTTCGGGACAGGGTCTCGCTACACCTTC CASSVFGTGSRYTF
NA NA TRBJ2-3 TRBV11-2 TGTGCCAGCAGCCCAAGCGTCACAGATACGCAGTATTTT CASSPSVTDTQYF
NA NA TRBJ1-4 TRBV18 TGTGCCAGCTCCCCCGGGACAAGGAATGAAAAACTGTTTTTT CASSPGTRNEKLFF
few NA TRBJ2-2 TRBV28 TGTGCCAGCAGGACAACGGGGTGGAACACCGGGGAGCTGTTTTTT CASRTTGWNTGELFF
few NA TRBJ2-5 TRBV21-1 TGTGCCAGCTCGAGGGACGAGGGGACAGGGTTAGAGACCCAGTACTTC CASSRDEGTGLETQYF
NA TRBD2 TRBJ2-7 TRBV5-4 TGTGCCAGCAGCACTGGACTAGCACTCGAGCAGTACTTC CASSTGLALEQYF
NA TRBD2 TRBJ2-1 TRBV4-1 TGCGCCAGCAGCCAGGGACCGGGACTAGATGGCTATGAGCAGTTCTTC CASSQGPGLDGYEQFF
NA TRBD1 TRBJ2-7 TRBV15 TGTGCCACCAGCCCCTATGGGACAGAAACGAACGAGCAGTACTTC CATSPYGTETNEQYF
NA NA TRBJ1-1 TRBV11-3 TGTGCCAGCAGCTTACGCTCAGGGCGGAACACTGAAGCTTTCTTT CASSLRSGRNTEAFF
NA NA TRBJ2-3 TRBV6-5 TGTGCCAGCAGCAGAGGACTAATCACAGATACGCAGTATTTT CASSRGLITDTQYF
NA TRBD1 TRBJ1-1 TRBV28 TGTGCCAGCGCAAGGAGACAGGGATCGAGCACTGAAGCTTTCTTT CASARRQGSSTEAFF
few TRBD1 TRBJ2-7 TRBV6-5 TGTGCCAGCAGTTACTTCGACAGGGGAGGCTACGAGCAGTACTTC CASSYFDRGGYEQYF
NA NA TRBJ2-7 TRBV11-3 TGTGCCAGCAGCTTAAAGGGACAAGTAATCTACGAGCAGTACTTC CASSLKGQVIYEQYF
NA NA TRBJ1-5 TRBV28 TGTGCCAGCAGTCGGAGACAGAACAATCAGCCCCAGCATTTT CASSRRQNNQPQHF
NA NA TRBJ1-4 TRBV28 TGTGCCAGCAGTTCGGGGAGCCCAACTAATGAAAAACTGTTTTTT CASSSGSPTNEKLFF
NA TRBD1 TRBJ2-7 TRBV6-5 TGTGCCAGCAGTTACTCGACGGGACAGGCGAACTACGAGCAGTACTTC CASSYSTGQANYEQYF
NA TRBD2 TRBJ2-1 TRBV25-1 TGTGCCAGCAGTGGATCTAGCGGGAGGTTATTAGGTGAGCAGTTCTTC CASSGSSGRLLGEQFF